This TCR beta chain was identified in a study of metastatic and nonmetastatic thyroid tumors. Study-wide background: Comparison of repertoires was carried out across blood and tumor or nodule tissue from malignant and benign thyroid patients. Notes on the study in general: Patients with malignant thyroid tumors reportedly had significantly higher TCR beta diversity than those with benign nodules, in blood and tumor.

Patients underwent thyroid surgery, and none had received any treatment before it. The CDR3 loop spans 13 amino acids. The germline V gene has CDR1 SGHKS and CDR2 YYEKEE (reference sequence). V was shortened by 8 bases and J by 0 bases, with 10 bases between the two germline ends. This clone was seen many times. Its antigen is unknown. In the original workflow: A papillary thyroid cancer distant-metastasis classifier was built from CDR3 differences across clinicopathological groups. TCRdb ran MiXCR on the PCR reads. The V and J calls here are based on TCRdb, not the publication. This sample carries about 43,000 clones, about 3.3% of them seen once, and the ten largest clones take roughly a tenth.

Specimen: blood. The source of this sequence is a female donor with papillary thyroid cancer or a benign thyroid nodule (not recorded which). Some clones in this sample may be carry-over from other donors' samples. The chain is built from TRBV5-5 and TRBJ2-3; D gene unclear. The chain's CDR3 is CASITSSTDTQYF. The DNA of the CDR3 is TGTGCCAGTATAACCTCTAGCACAGATACGCAGTATTTT.